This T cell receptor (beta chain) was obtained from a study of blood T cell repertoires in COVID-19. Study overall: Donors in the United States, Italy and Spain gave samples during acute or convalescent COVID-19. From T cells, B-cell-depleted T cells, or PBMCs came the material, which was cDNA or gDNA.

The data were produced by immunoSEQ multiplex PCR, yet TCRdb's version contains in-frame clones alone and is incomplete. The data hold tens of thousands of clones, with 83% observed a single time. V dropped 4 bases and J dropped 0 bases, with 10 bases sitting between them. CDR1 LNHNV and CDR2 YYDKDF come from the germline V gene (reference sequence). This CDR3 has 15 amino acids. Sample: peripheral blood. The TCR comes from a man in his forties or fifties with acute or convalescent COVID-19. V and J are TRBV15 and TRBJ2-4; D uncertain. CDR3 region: CATSTSRLAKNIQYF. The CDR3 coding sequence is TGTGCCACCAGCACAAGTCGACTAGCCAAAAACATTCAGTACTTC.